These T cell receptor beta chains were read from a single sample in a study of shared clonotypes between healthy human individuals. The method was immunoSEQ multiplex PCR; TCRdb's version includes in-frame clones alone and lacks a portion of them. The profile shows roughly 490,000 clones, 60% to 85% of them singletons. Sequencing was done on a sample of PBMCs. The receptor set was obtained from a woman between 40 and 55 years old in good health. Some clones in this sample may be carry-over from other donors' samples. Each CDR3 is given with its conserved first and last residue. The order of the fields is J gene, V gene, clone size, D gene, CDR3 protein, CDR3 DNA. A D gene is named only where the DNA matches it firmly. Some rows have no size entry. The others give once, few or many, or a class for an expanded clone.

>TRBJ2-1|TRBV30|NA|TRBD2
CAWSVAGVEYNEQFF
TGTGCCTGGAGTGTGGCGGGAGTGGAGTACAATGAGCAGTTCTTC
>TRBJ2-2|TRBV7-7|NA|TRBD2
CASSPRSGLGAVGELFF
TGTGCTAGCAGCCCTCGGTCAGGACTAGGGGCAGTCGGGGAGCTGTTTTTT
>TRBJ1-1|TRBV11-2|NA|NA
CASSLVGGLSTEAFF
TGTGCCAGCAGCTTAGTTGGGGGTCTGAGCACTGAAGCTTTCTTT
>TRBJ1-4|TRBV7-2|NA|NA
CASSLLPQQEKLFF
TGTGCCAGCAGCTTACTCCCCCAGCAGGAAAAACTGTTTTTT
>TRBJ2-7|TRBV2|NA|NA
CASRGQSLEQYF
TGTGCCAGCCGCGGACAGTCTCTCGAGCAGTACTTC
>TRBJ2-7|TRBV29-1|NA|NA
CSVEVQDSYEQYF
TGCAGCGTTGAAGTACAGGACTCCTACGAGCAGTACTTC
>TRBJ2-5|TRBV27|NA|NA
CASSLFPDQGGETQYF
TGTGCCAGCAGTTTATTCCCCGACCAGGGAGGAGAGACCCAGTACTTC
>TRBJ2-3|TRBV7-7|NA|TRBD1
CASSPRTGTTDTQYF
TGTGCCAGCAGCCCCCGGACAGGTACCACAGATACGCAGTATTTT
>TRBJ2-5|TRBV5-1|NA|NA
CASSLRGRGVEETQYF
TGCGCCAGCAGCTTGAGAGGCCGTGGTGTTGAGGAGACCCAGTACTTC
>TRBJ2-2|TRBV4-1|NA|TRBD2
CASSQDVLAGVEPGELFF
TGCGCCAGCAGCCAAGATGTACTAGCGGGAGTTGAACCCGGGGAGCTGTTTTTT
>TRBJ1-1|TRBV11-2|NA|NA
CASRFVPGSEAFF
TGTGCCAGCAGATTCGTTCCAGGCTCTGAAGCTTTCTTT
>TRBJ2-2|TRBV6-1|NA|NA
CASSDLNTGELFF
TGTGCCAGCAGTGACCTTAACACCGGGGAGCTGTTTTTT
>TRBJ2-7|TRBV11-2|NA|NA
CASSLGFYEQYF
TGTGCCAGCAGCTTGGGGTTCTACGAGCAGTACTTC
>TRBJ2-6|TRBV2|NA|NA
CASSGQPGANVLTF
TGTGCCAGCAGTGGTCAGCCTGGGGCCAACGTCCTGACTTTC
>TRBJ1-2|TRBV7-2|NA|NA
CASSLNVDYGYTF
TGTGCCAGCAGCTTAAATGTGGACTATGGCTACACCTTC
>TRBJ1-5|TRBV11-1|NA|NA
CASSLGLDQPQHF
TGTGCCAGCAGCTTAGGCTTGGATCAGCCCCAGCATTTT
>TRBJ1-3|TRBV11-2|NA|NA
CASSLGRRESSGNTIYF
TGTGCCAGCAGCTTAGGCAGGCGTGAGAGCTCTGGAAACACCATATATTTT
>TRBJ1-2|TRBV6-6|NA|NA
CASSVSRVLGYGYTF
TGTGCCAGCAGTGTCTCTAGGGTGCTCGGCTATGGCTACACCTTC
>TRBJ2-1|TRBV7-2|NA|NA
CASSLAQGSYNEQFF
TGTGCCAGCAGCTTAGCTCAAGGGTCCTACAATGAGCAGTTCTTC
>TRBJ1-4|TRBV7-9|NA|TRBD1
CASSLGGQTNEKLFF
TGTGCCAGCAGCTTAGGGGGACAGACTAATGAAAAACTGTTTTTT
>TRBJ2-7|TRBV11-2|NA|TRBD2
CASSLELVGRGLGKYEQYF
TGTGCCAGCAGCTTAGAGTTAGTCGGTAGGGGACTAGGGAAATACGAGCAGTACTTC
>TRBJ2-7|TRBV4-1|NA|TRBD1
CASSQGDRGTTYEQYF
TGCGCCAGCAGCCAAGGGGACAGGGGTACGACCTACGAGCAGTACTTC
>TRBJ2-2|TRBV28|NA|TRBD2
CASRDSSGRITGELFF
TGTGCCAGCAGAGACTCTAGCGGGAGAATAACCGGGGAGCTGTTTTTT
>TRBJ1-1|TRBV6-6|NA|TRBD1
CASSYETGLTTDKAFF
TGTGCCAGCAGTTACGAGACAGGGCTTACTACTGATAAAGCTTTCTTT
>TRBJ2-1|TRBV27|many|NA
CASSPPYRDWQWAEQFF
TGTGCCAGCAGTCCGCCCTACAGGGATTGGCAATGGGCTGAGCAGTTCTTC
>TRBJ2-1|TRBV4-2|few|TRBD2
CASSFGTKDNEQFF
TGTGCCAGCAGCTTCGGGACTAAAGACAATGAGCAGTTCTTC
>TRBJ1-2|TRBV27|NA|NA
CASGLRGPNYGYTF
TGTGCCAGCGGCTTACGTGGTCCCAACTATGGCTACACCTTC
>TRBJ1-2|TRBV28|NA|TRBD1
CASRRGTVANYGYTF
TGTGCCAGCAGGCGGGGGACAGTCGCTAACTATGGCTACACCTTC
>TRBJ2-3|TRBV6-6|NA|TRBD2
CASSLSGRARTDTQYF
TGTGCCAGCAGTCTTAGCGGGAGGGCCCGGACAGATACGCAGTATTTT
>TRBJ2-7|TRBV7-8|NA|TRBD2
CASSLVASGTYEQYF
TGTGCCAGCAGCTTAGTGGCTAGCGGGACCTACGAGCAGTACTTC
>TRBJ2-5|TRBV5-1|NA|NA
CASSLAGNRETQYF
TGCGCCAGCAGCTTGGCTGGGAATAGGGAGACCCAGTACTTC
>TRBJ1-2|TRBV28|few|NA
CASSHMEYRVVYGYTF
TGTGCCAGCAGTCATATGGAATACCGGGTTGTATATGGCTACACCTTC
>TRBJ2-5|TRBV2|NA|NA
CASRGDTRKETQYF
TGTGCCAGCAGAGGGGACACCCGGAAAGAGACCCAGTACTTC
>TRBJ2-7|TRBV6-5|few|NA
CASSLGSSYEQYF
TGTGCCAGCAGTTTAGGGAGCTCCTACGAGCAGTACTTC